This T cell receptor (beta chain) was sequenced for a study of cytomegalovirus exposure and HLA in healthy donors. Study at large: Inside one of the first data releases sat around 85 million unique TCRs taken from HLA-typed donors.

PCR primers comprised 60 Vbeta and 13 Jbeta primers. The protocol was immunoSEQ multiplex PCR, while the TCRdb copy is restricted to in-frame clones and leaves out a portion. Altogether 170,000 or so clones are present, over 75% being singletons, with the ten largest covering more than 2%. Study observations and caveats: Compared with the roughly 730-donor mean, an Asian-associated ancestry cluster reportedly had fewer N-insertions, according to a later analysis.

When sampled, the donors appeared nominally healthy, though they likely had unrecorded immune exposures. The V and J ends lost 3 bases and 0 bases, in that order; junction bases with no gene match: 5. Germline V gives CDR1 SGHRS, CDR2 YFSETQ. The CDR3 loop spans 17 amino acids. This clone appeared once. The antigen is undetermined. Sequencing was done on a sample of PBMCs. This TCR was recovered from a man aged 55 to 70 in good health and CMV-seronegative. The chain recombines TRBV5-1 with TRBJ2-1; the match to TRBD2 covers 11 bases. Here the CDR3 DNA reads TGCGCCAGCAGCTCCGGGACTAGCGGCTACTCCTACAATGAGCAGTTCTTC. Protein sequence: CASSSGTSGYSYNEQFF.